This TCR beta chain was recovered during a study of T cells in Graves' hyperthyroidism and ophthalmopathy (dated by TCRdb to 2018 to 2020). Regarding the complete study: Peripheral blood was collected at initial diagnosis, before any treatment. In roughly six Graves' hyperthyroidism patients, the study also compared T-cell repertoires from thyroid tissue with T-cell repertoires from blood. TCR V-J signatures able to tell the groups apart were searched for in a discovery cohort of 90 to 100 patients, of whom around 42 had Graves' ophthalmopathy and around 57 had stable Graves' hyperthyroidism. An independent validation cohort of some 18 hyperthyroidism patients and 17 patients who later progressed to ophthalmopathy tested prospective prediction of ophthalmopathy. The roughly 94 discovery patients were randomly split 7:3 into training and test sets. The paper describes TCR Vbeta CDR3 sequencing of roughly 130 peripheral blood samples, made up of roughly 40 ophthalmopathy patients, approximately 73 hyperthyroidism patients and around 17 progressor patients. After blood sampling, hyperthyroidism patients were treated with methimazole at a starting dose of 30 mg daily, and ophthalmopathy patients were treated with high-dose intravenous methylprednisolone. Overall study results and their limits: Sample size was not statistically predetermined, and investigators were not blinded to group allocation. In validation, the model predicted progression to ophthalmopathy a median of roughly 6.5 months before onset, with 65% to 71% sensitivity and roughly 72% specificity. Blood samples also contained most of the expanded thyroid clonotypes (frequency above 0.001), which suggests that blood repertoires may reflect thyroid immune responses. A model built on a 13 V-J signature distinguished ophthalmopathy from stable hyperthyroidism, reaching around 87% sensitivity and 81.08% specificity in cross-validation and 80%/75% in testing.

Stable Graves' hyperthyroidism was defined as the absence of progression to ophthalmopathy over 18 months of follow-up. The hyperthyroidism patients were between 18 and 65 years old and newly diagnosed, with a disease duration of less than 2 months. Patients with uncontrolled infections, other autoimmune diseases, pregnancy or lactation were excluded. Clinical symptoms, serum thyroxine and TRAb, thyroid ultrasound, and orbital computed tomography formed the basis for the diagnoses. Ficoll-Paque density gradient centrifugation was used to isolate PBMCs from under 11 ml of fresh peripheral blood. Total RNA was extracted using Trizol reagent, and RNA quality was assessed on an Agilent 2100 Bioanalyzer. The TCR beta CDR3 regions were amplified from RNA transcripts. The first round of RT-PCR for the TCR CDR3 was performed with the HTBI primer set and the Qiagen OneStep RT-PCR kit. A second multiplex PCR round built the libraries, followed by size selection and purification. Libraries were sequenced paired-end with 100 bp reads on an Illumina HiSeq2000. The paper's data handling went like this. Raw data were processed with SOAPnuke, discarding reads with adapters, uncalled bases, mean Phred below 15, or no exact constant-primer or identifier match. High-quality paired reads were merged using COPE v1.2.5, and each unique nucleotide sequence was defined as a clonotype. Clonotypes were aligned to IMGT TRBV, TRBD and TRBJ reference segments using MiTCR v1.1. The analysis included only V-J combinations with a frequency above 0.0001, which together covered approximately 99% of the repertoires. The TCS score was defined as the ratio of F50 (clonal expansion) to E x V (chaos), calculated using BLOSUM62-based TCRdist between CDR3 peptides within each V-J. Welch's t-statistics and random forest reduced roughly 500 V-J features to 13, which were used in a naive Bayes classifier (R e1071). The raw public data were reprocessed by TCRdb itself: fastp quality trimming at Q25, MiXCR clonotype calling, in-frame beta chains only. Each entry merges the rows of one CDR3 protein and shows their most common DNA and genes. It is TCRdb's table, rather than the study itself, that gives the V and J calls and clone size. In all, the sample holds hundreds of thousands of distinct CDR3 sequences, and about 15% of those were seen once. The ten top clones hold more than 8.5% of the sample.

This clonotype was seen more than once but under ten times. Its antigen target is currently unknown. Base-call qualities are not available, and no considerably larger clone is one nucleotide away. The germline V gene specifies SGHTA as CDR1 and FQGNSA as CDR2. The CDR3 goes from the cysteine to the phenylalanine over 13 residues. Only the CDR3 DNA is retained, 39 bases long and in frame from the first base. The junction shows trimming of 1 base on V and 4 bases on J, plus 6 bases between the germline ends. The rearrangement joined TRBV7-2 to TRBJ2-3; the D gene assignment is ambiguous. This receptor was identified in a woman aged 18-35 years with Graves' hyperthyroidism. The sequencing input was blood. The CDR3 reads CASSLVRSDTQYF. The DNA sequence is as follows: TGTGCCAGCAGCTTAGTTCGGTCAGATACGCAGTATTTT.